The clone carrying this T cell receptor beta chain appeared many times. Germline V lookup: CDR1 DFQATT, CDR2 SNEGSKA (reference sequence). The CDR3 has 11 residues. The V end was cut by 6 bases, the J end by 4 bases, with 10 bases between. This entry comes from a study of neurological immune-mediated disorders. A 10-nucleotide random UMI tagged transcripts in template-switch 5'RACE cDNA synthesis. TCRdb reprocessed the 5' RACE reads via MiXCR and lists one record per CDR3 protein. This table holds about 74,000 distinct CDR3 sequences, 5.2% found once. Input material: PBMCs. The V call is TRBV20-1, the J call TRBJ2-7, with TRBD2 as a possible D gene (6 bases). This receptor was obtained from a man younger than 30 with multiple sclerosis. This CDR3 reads CSARRVYEQYF. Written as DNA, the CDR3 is TGCAGTGCCCGGAGGGTTTACGAGCAGTACTTC.